Below are 28 T cell receptor beta chains sequenced from a single sample in a study of blood T cell repertoires in COVID-19. Using immunoSEQ multiplex PCR, the repertoire was profiled, and TCRdb retains in-frame clones only, with some absent. The repertoire holds 35,000 to 55,000 clones, with 80% to 90% as singletons. The sample taken for sequencing was peripheral blood. These TCRs come from a woman between 65 and 79 years old in a cohort sampled during active COVID-19.

This chain uses TRBV6-6 with TRBJ1-4; D perhaps matches TRBD1 (5 bases). The V and J ends lost 8 bases and 0 bases respectively, with 16 bases between them. Germline loops: CDR1 MNHNY, CDR2 SVGAGI (reference sequence). The CDR3 loop spans 16 amino acids. CDR3 sequence: CASSPGISTTNEKLFF. Here the CDR3 DNA reads TGTGCCAGCTCACCAGGGATTTCGACAACTAATGAAAAACTGTTTTTT.

CDR3 residues: CASSPQGAGANVLTF. The CDR3, as DNA: TGTGCCAGCTCACCCCAGGGCGCTGGGGCCAACGTCCTGACTTTC. The gene calls are TRBV18 and TRBJ2-6, with TRBD1 as a possible D gene (5 bases). CDR1 is KGHSH, CDR2 LQKENI, per germline. The CDR3 loop spans 15 amino acids. V was shortened by 3 bases and J by 2 bases, with 8 bases between the two germline ends.

CDR3 sequence reads: CASSLQEGSAEAFF. For the CDR3, the DNA is TGTGCCAGCAGCTTGCAAGAGGGAAGTGCTGAAGCTTTCTTT. The chain joins TRBV5-4 to TRBJ1-1; D gene ambiguous. V was trimmed by 1 base and J by 6 bases, leaving 13 bases between them. Looked up from germline, CDR1 is SGHNT and CDR2 is YYREEE (reference sequence). CDR3 length: 14 amino acids.

This clone has a handful of counts. V and J are TRBV3-1 (or the pseudogene TRBV3-2) and TRBJ1-6; possibly TRBD1 for D (6 bases). CDR3 length: 14 residues. With 4 bases removed from V and 7 bases from J, the gap between germline ends came to 11 bases. Germline V gives CDR1 LGHDT, CDR2 YNNKEL (reference sequence). The CDR3 loop is CASSPTGMNSPLHF. DNA for the CDR3: TGTGCCAGCAGCCCAACAGGGATGAATTCACCCCTCCACTTT.

This clone was detected once. The chain recombines TRBV28 with TRBJ2-2; 7 nucleotides align to TRBD2. V lost 8 bases and J lost 6; bases outside the gene matches: 6. The CDR3 is made up of 13 amino acids. Germline CDR1 MDHEN, CDR2 SYDVKM. CDR3 coding DNA: TGTGCCAGCGGCCCAAGCGGGGCCGGGGAGCTGTTTTTT. This codes for CASGPSGAGELFF.

The V and J genes are TRBV23-1 and TRBJ2-1; TRBD1 agrees at 10 bases. TRBV23-1 is an ORF; its function is uncertain. J was trimmed by 5 bases and V by 0 bases; bases with no gene match: 4. The CDR3 is 16 amino acids. The CDR3 protein is CASSQSGTGVDNEQFF. In nucleotides, the CDR3 is TGCGCCAGCAGTCAATCCGGGACAGGGGTCGACAATGAGCAGTTCTTC.

In DNA form, the CDR3 reads TGTGCCAGCAGTTCCCGCGTTCTCCGCACAGATACGCAGTATTTT. It translates to CASSSRVLRTDTQYF. The gene calls are TRBV28 and TRBJ2-3; unclear D gene. CDR1 is MDHEN, CDR2 SYDVKM, per germline. The V and J ends lost 4 bases and 1 base respectively, with 12 bases between them. This CDR3 has 15 residues.

The chain has TRBV2 and TRBJ2-5; TRBD1 aligns across 10 bases. The trim removed 5 bases at V and 3 bases at J, leaving 6 bases unmatched. Germline CDR1 and CDR2: SNHLY and FYNNEI. The CDR3 is 15 residues long. This CDR3 is CASSKDRGPEETQYF. The CDR3 bases are TGTGCCAGCAGTAAAGACAGGGGGCCAGAAGAGACCCAGTACTTC.

This chain links TRBV19 with TRBJ2-1; 9 nucleotides align to TRBD2. From germline, CDR1 is LNHDA and CDR2 SQIVND (reference sequence). The CDR3 runs to 13 residues. Trimming cost V 8 bases and J 6 bases; bases outside gene matches: 5. CDR3 in DNA: TGTGCCAGTGGAATGACTAGCGGCAATGAGCAGTTCTTC. It translates to CASGMTSGNEQFF.

J is TRBJ1-1 and V is TRBV27; 9 nucleotides align to TRBD1. Germline-derived CDR1 and CDR2 are MNHEY and SMNVEV (reference sequence). CDR3 length: 15 residues. J lost 5 bases, V lost 4 bases, and 8 bases had no gene match. In nucleotides, the CDR3 is TGTGCCAGCAGTTCCCACAGGGGGCTGGGGACTGAAGCTTTCTTT. It translates to CASSSHRGLGTEAFF.

The chain recombines TRBV3-1 (or the pseudogene TRBV3-2) with TRBJ1-4; 8 nucleotides align to TRBD1. The germline V gene encodes CDR1 LGHDT and CDR2 YNNKEL (reference sequence). The CDR3 totals 13 residues. V shed 1 base, J shed 13 bases, and the junction held 5 bases outside the gene matches. The CDR3 loop is CASSQGEGTGLFF. The CDR3 coding sequence is TGTGCCAGCAGCCAAGGGGAGGGGACAGGACTGTTTTTT.

The rearrangement uses TRBV5-6 and TRBJ2-7, with TRBD2 matching over 7 bases. Germline V gene lookup returns CDR1 SGHDT and CDR2 YYEEEE. The CDR3 totals 14 residues. Trimming at V came to 1 base and at J to 6 bases, leaving 7 bases not matched to a gene. CDR3 sequence reads: CASSLPSGTSEQYF. The CDR3 nucleotides are TGTGCCAGCAGCTTGCCCAGCGGGACCTCCGAGCAGTACTTC.

This clone has just a few counts. The V and J genes are TRBV18 and TRBJ1-5; 10 bases are shared with TRBD1. Germline trimming cut 3 bases from V and 6 bases from J; bases unmatched to any gene: 8. This CDR3 region has 16 residues. Germline CDR1 is KGHSH and CDR2 is LQKENI. CDR3 in DNA: TGTGCCAGCTCACCCCCGGGGACAGGGGCCCCTCAGCCCCAGCATTTT. Translated, it gives CASSPPGTGAPQPQHF.

J is TRBJ2-7 and V is TRBV7-2; TRBD2 aligns across 7 bases. CDR3 length: 15 amino acids. CDR1 SGHTA and CDR2 FQGNSA come from the germline V gene. After removal of 2 bases from V and 3 bases from J, the junction contained 7 bases not matched to a gene. Here the CDR3 DNA reads TGTGCCAGCAGCTTACTAGCGGAGGGCCTCTACGAGCAGTACTTC. It specifies CASSLLAEGLYEQYF.

The chain combines TRBV6-5 with TRBJ2-7; TRBD1 matches at 9 bases. J was trimmed by 5 bases and V by 7 bases; bases with no gene match: 6. This CDR3 has 13 amino acids. The germline CDR1 and CDR2 sequences are MNHEY and SVGAGI. The CDR3 DNA is TGTGCCAGCAACCCGGGACAGGGAAACGAGCAGTACTTC. This gives the protein CASNPGQGNEQYF.

This chain links TRBV5-5 with TRBJ2-2; 7 bases fit TRBD1. The V gene's germline CDR1 is SGHKS and CDR2 YYEKEE (reference sequence). The ends lost 3 bases at V and 7 bases at J; junction bases unmatched: 12. The CDR3 sequence is 16 residues long. The CDR3 bases are TGTGCCAGCAGCTCGGGACAGACGGGGTGGGGCGGGGAGCTGTTTTTT. It yields the protein CASSSGQTGWGGELFF. The complete variable domain, with remaining parts taken from reference TRBV5-5 and TRBJ2-2, reads DAGVTQSPTHLIKTRGQQVTLRCSPISGHKSVSWYQQVLGQGPQFIFQYYEKEERGRGNFPDRFSARQFPNYSSELNVNALLLGDSALYLCASSSGQTGWGGELFFGEGSRLTVL.

This clone was detected once. The V gene is TRBV28, the J gene TRBJ2-7; no firm D call. Germline V lookup: CDR1 MDHEN, CDR2 SYDVKM. The CDR3 has 12 residues. Trimming stripped 6 bases from V and 2 bases from J, with 8 bases between. For the CDR3, the DNA is TGTGCCAGCAGCGAGGCTCCCTACGAGCAGTACTTC. Encoded protein: CASSEAPYEQYF.

The V call is TRBV18, the J call TRBJ1-3; TRBD1 agrees at 9 bases. V lost 2 bases, J lost 4 bases, and 6 bases stayed unmatched. This CDR3 region has 16 residues. Germline loops: CDR1 KGHSH, CDR2 LQKENI. The CDR3 nucleotides are TGTGCCAGCTCACCAGCGGGGACAGGGCTCGGAAACACCATATATTTT. Protein product: CASSPAGTGLGNTIYF.

On this clone itself: The junction does not match germline at one end; this may be a read error. This rearrangement joins TRBV2 to TRBJ1-2; D ambiguous. In germline, CDR1 is SNHLY, CDR2 FYNNEI. The CDR3 spans 14 residues. CDR3 sequence reads: CASSELSGSLLKLF. CDR3 sequence (DNA): TGTGCCAGCAGTGAATTATCGGGTTCCCTCCTTAAGCTCTTC.

The V call is TRBV2, the J call TRBJ1-2; no definite D call. Trimming took 6 bases from V and 2 from J, leaving 10 bases between them. CDR3 length: 13 amino acids. CDR1 and CDR2 (germline): SNHLY, FYNNEI. The CDR3 coding sequence is TGTGCCAGCAGCGTCGACGGGAACTATGGCTACACCTTC. Protein product: CASSVDGNYGYTF.

The genes are TRBV4-3 and TRBJ2-3; 11 bases map to TRBD1. The V gene end was trimmed by 0 bases and the J gene end by 4 bases; junction bases not matched to a gene: 6. The CDR3 has 17 amino acids. Germline V CDR1 and CDR2: LGHNA, YSLEER. CDR3 region: CASSQDWGTGGPDTQYF. The CDR3, as DNA: TGCGCCAGCAGCCAAGATTGGGGGACAGGGGGTCCAGATACGCAGTATTTT.

The CDR3 nucleotides are TGTGCCAGCAGCGGGAGACAGGGGACTAATGAAAAACTGTTTTTT. It codes for CASSGRQGTNEKLFF. The rearrangement joins TRBV9 to TRBJ1-4; 8 bases agree with TRBD1. CDR3 length equals 15 residues. V trimming: 3 bases; J trimming: 2 bases; junction bases outside the gene matches: 3. Germline V gene lookup returns CDR1 SGDLS and CDR2 YYNGEE.

This chain joins TRBV14 and TRBJ2-7; a possible D gene is TRBD2 (6 bases). Trimming took off 1 base at V and 7 bases at J, with 23 bases between the two ends. Germline V gene sequence: CDR1 SGHDN, CDR2 FVKESK. CDR3 size: 17 residues. The CDR3 here is CASSQVRGTPYDREQYF. CDR3 DNA: TGTGCCAGCAGCCAAGTTCGGGGGACTCCTTATGATCGGGAGCAGTACTTC. The full variable domain, its missing parts supplied by reference TRBV14 and TRBJ2-7, is EAGVTQFPSHSVIEKGQTVTLRCDPISGHDNLYWYRRVMGKEIKFLLHFVKESKQDESGMPNNRFLAERTGGTYSTLKVQPAELEDSGVYFCASSQVRGTPYDREQYFGPGTRLTVT.

The rearrangement links TRBV7-9 to TRBJ1-6, with D maybe TRBD1 (6 bases). Germline CDR1 is SEHNR and CDR2 is FQNEAQ (reference sequence). V lost 5 bases to trimming and J lost 8 bases, with 13 bases between them. The CDR3 has 14 residues. CDR3 amino acids: CASSQTGWDSPLHF. The DNA of the CDR3 is TGTGCCAGCAGCCAAACAGGGTGGGATTCACCCCTCCACTTT.

This chain uses TRBV2 with TRBJ1-3; D unclear. Germline loops: CDR1 SNHLY, CDR2 FYNNEI. This CDR3 contains 13 residues. Trimming left V 7 bases short and J 2 bases short, with 9 bases between. CDR3 loop: CASIQETGNTIYF. For the CDR3, the DNA is TGTGCCAGCATTCAAGAGACTGGAAACACCATATATTTT.

This chain uses TRBV10-3 with TRBJ2-7; TRBD1 matches at 7 bases. This CDR3 region has 16 residues. Germline V gives CDR1 ENHRY, CDR2 SYGVKD. With V trimmed by 5 bases and J by 0 bases, 10 bases remained unmatched. The CDR3: CAISSPLTGTSYEQYF. The CDR3, as DNA: TGTGCCATCAGTTCCCCTTTGACAGGGACCTCCTACGAGCAGTACTTC.

This chain links TRBV6-5 with TRBJ1-5; D uncertain. CDR1 and CDR2 (germline): MNHEY, SVGAGI. Trimming shortened V by 6 bases and J by 0 bases, and 12 bases separated the two germline ends. The CDR3 sequence is 15 residues long. The DNA for the CDR3 is TGTGCCAGCAGCCCCGCCAGGCCTAGCAATCAGCCCCAGCATTTT. This gives the protein CASSPARPSNQPQHF.

The chain joins TRBV19 to TRBJ2-5; TRBD2 agrees at 9 bases. CDR1 is LNHDA, CDR2 SQIVND, per germline (reference sequence). Trimming took 4 bases from V and 6 from J; bases not matched to a gene: 9. The CDR3 totals 15 residues. The CDR3 sequence: CASSTGLALGKTQYF. The CDR3 nucleotides read TGTGCCAGTAGTACAGGACTAGCGCTTGGGAAGACCCAGTACTTC.